A single sample is the source of the 21 T cell receptor beta chains below, sequenced in a study of cytomegalovirus exposure and HLA in healthy donors. PCR primers comprised 60 Vbeta and 13 Jbeta primers. The data were produced by immunoSEQ multiplex PCR, yet TCRdb's version contains in-frame clones alone and is incomplete. The data show roughly 200,000 clones, around 77% seen once. The sequencing sample was made of PBMCs. The receptor source for this set is a man between 60 and 75 years old in good health and CMV-seronegative.

The CDR3 nucleotides read TGTGCCAGCGGAGCCGGGAGCTCCTACGAGCAGTACTTC. Its protein is CASGAGSSYEQYF. The gene calls are TRBV7-6 and TRBJ2-7, with D tentatively TRBD2 (6 bases). The CDR3 consists of 13 residues. The germline gives CDR1 SGHVS, CDR2 FNYEAQ. The V end lost 8 bases, the J end lost 0 bases, and 11 bases lay between the germline ends.

This chain connects TRBV27 to TRBJ2-7; D might be TRBD1 (5 bases). The CDR3 is made up of 14 amino acids. The V end was cut by 3 bases, the J end by 4 bases, with 13 bases between. The germline V gene has CDR1 MNHEY and CDR2 SMNVEV (reference sequence). Here the CDR3 reads CASSFGQGVYEQYF. The CDR3 DNA reads TGTGCCAGCAGTTTCGGCCAGGGCGTTTACGAGCAGTACTTC.

The sample holds a few counts of this clone. V is TRBV5-4 and J is TRBJ2-1; TRBD2 aligns across 10 bases. Losses at the gene ends were 4 bases for V and 2 bases for J; bases not matched to a gene: 6. Germline CDR1 SGHNT, CDR2 YYREEE (reference sequence). The CDR3 loop spans 16 amino acids. The CDR3 spells CASSTRLAGPYNEQFF. The CDR3 nucleotides are TGTGCCAGCAGCACTCGACTAGCGGGCCCCTACAATGAGCAGTTCTTC.

V is TRBV19 and J is TRBJ1-1; D is undetermined. Per the germline V gene, CDR1 is LNHDA and CDR2 is SQIVND (reference sequence). The V gene lost 5 bases and the J gene lost 1 base, with 14 bases spanning the gap. The CDR3 runs to 15 residues. DNA of the CDR3: TGTGCCAGTAGTTCCCCGGGGAGGGCGAACACTGAAGCTTTCTTT. It codes for CASSSPGRANTEAFF.

This chain connects TRBV28 to TRBJ1-4; 7 bases are a match to TRBD1. This CDR3 is 16 amino acids long. Per germline, CDR1 MDHEN and CDR2 SYDVKM. The J segment lost 7 bases and the V segment lost 6 bases, leaving 14 bases of the junction unmatched. CDR3: CASSPRRTGDIEKLFF. In DNA form, the CDR3 reads TGTGCCAGCAGCCCACGGAGGACAGGCGATATTGAAAAACTGTTTTTT.

The genes are TRBV7-2 and TRBJ2-6, with 10 bases that match TRBD2. CDR1 is SGHTA and CDR2 is FQGNSA in the germline V gene. The junction had 4 bases not matched to a gene; V was cut back by 5 bases and J by 0 bases. The CDR3 runs to 17 residues. CDR3 in amino acids: CASSRTSGDSGANVLTF. CDR3 coding DNA: TGTGCCAGCAGCCGGACTAGCGGTGACTCTGGGGCCAACGTCCTGACTTTC.

The chain is built from TRBV2 and TRBJ1-1; D remains unclear. The V end lost 6 bases, the J end lost 4 bases, and 9 bases lay between the germline ends. Germline CDR1 SNHLY, CDR2 FYNNEI. This CDR3 comprises 12 residues. The CDR3 spells CASRQLSTEAFF. The CDR3 region has the DNA TGTGCCAGCAGACAGCTAAGCACTGAAGCTTTCTTT.

The rearrangement uses TRBV11-3 and TRBJ2-7; no firm D call. The germline V and J ends were trimmed by 1 base and 5 bases, with 15 bases remaining between them. The CDR3 sequence is 15 residues long. CDR1 is SGHNT, CDR2 YENEEA, per germline. The CDR3 sequence is CASSLVPRRFDEQYF. CDR3 DNA: TGTGCCAGCAGCTTAGTGCCGCGTCGGTTTGACGAGCAGTACTTC. The entire variable domain, with the rest obtained from reference TRBV11-3 and TRBJ2-7, is as follows: EAGVVQSPRYKIIEKKQPVAFWCNPISGHNTLYWYLQNLGQGPELLIRYENEEAVDDSQLPKDRFSAERLKGVDSTLKIQPAELGDSAVYLCASSLVPRRFDEQYFGPGTRLTVT.

J is TRBJ1-1 and V is TRBV6-5; D not resolved. There are 14 residues in the CDR3. Germline loops: CDR1 MNHEY, CDR2 SVGAGI. The germline V and J ends were trimmed by 2 bases and 0 bases, with 7 bases remaining between them. The CDR3 region is CASSYGTVNTEAFF. CDR3 nucleotide sequence: TGTGCCAGCAGTTACGGAACAGTGAACACTGAAGCTTTCTTT.

CDR3 loop: CASSFSLADSNTGELFF. CDR3 DNA sequence: TGTGCCAGCAGCTTCTCTCTAGCGGATTCGAACACCGGGGAGCTGTTTTTT. The V call is TRBV7-8, the J call TRBJ2-2; TRBD2 matches at 7 bases. Germline V gives CDR1 SGHVS, CDR2 FQNEAQ. V trimming: 3 bases; J trimming: 0 bases; junction bases outside the gene matches: 7. This CDR3 spans 17 amino acids.

The chain is built from TRBV5-6 and TRBJ2-5; 9 bases are a match to TRBD1. Gene TRBJ2-7 matches the end of the DNA better, so the J call may be wrong. Germline CDR1 and CDR2: SGHDT and YYEEEE. The CDR3 runs to 14 residues. DNA of the CDR3: TGTGCCAGCAGTCCGGGACAGGGTATTTACGAGCAGTACTTC. Translating gives CASSPGQGIYEQYF.

This chain links TRBV6-6 with TRBJ2-5, with D maybe TRBD2 (6 bases). The germline gives CDR1 MNHNY, CDR2 SVGAGI (reference sequence). V shed 8 bases and J shed 2 bases, with 18 bases lying between them. The CDR3 runs 15 residues. This CDR3 is CASHQSGGVQETQYF. The CDR3 nucleotides read TGTGCCAGCCACCAGTCGGGCGGGGTGCAAGAGACCCAGTACTTC.

This chain uses TRBV5-4 with TRBJ2-5; 9 nucleotides align to TRBD1. Germline loops: CDR1 SGHNT, CDR2 YYREEE (reference sequence). This CDR3 has 15 amino acids. Trimming took 4 bases from V and 1 from J; bases not matched to a gene: 5. The chain's CDR3 is CASSMDRGFQETQYF. For the CDR3, the DNA is TGTGCCAGCAGCATGGACAGGGGATTCCAAGAGACCCAGTACTTC.

This sequence joins TRBV5-1 and TRBJ2-2; 9 nucleotides line up with TRBD1. This CDR3 has 16 amino acids. Germline values: CDR1 SGHRS, CDR2 YFSETQ. The V gene end was trimmed by 5 bases and the J gene end by 5 bases; junction bases not matched to a gene: 10. The CDR3 coding sequence is TGCGCCAGCAGTGGACGGACGGACAGGGGAACCGGGGAGCTGTTTTTT. Residues: CASSGRTDRGTGELFF.

The gene calls are TRBV5-6 and TRBJ1-4; D perhaps matches TRBD1 (6 bases). The CDR3 is 15 amino acids. Germline V CDR1 and CDR2: SGHDT, YYEEEE. V lost 1 base and J 3 bases, leaving 10 bases between the germline ends. The CDR3 nucleotides are TGTGCCAGCAGCTTGTCAGGGGCGCCTAATGAAAAACTGTTTTTT. It encodes CASSLSGAPNEKLFF.

The rearrangement links TRBV27 to TRBJ2-7; 7 nucleotides line up with TRBD1. V was clipped by 4 bases and J by 6 bases; unmatched bases: 15. Per the germline V gene, CDR1 is MNHEY and CDR2 is SMNVEV (reference sequence). The CDR3 is made up of 16 amino acids. In DNA, the CDR3 is TGTGCCAGCAGTTCCCAACGACAGGGCCCTTCTCGCGAGCAGTACTTC. Its protein is CASSSQRQGPSREQYF.

The chain couples TRBV11-2 to TRBJ2-5; D is possibly TRBD2 (6 bases). The length of the CDR3 is 12 residues. V lost 5 bases and J lost 5, with 9 bases in between. From germline, CDR1 is SGHAT and CDR2 FQNNGV. For the CDR3, the DNA is TGTGCCAGCAGCGGGGGGTGGGAGACCCAGTACTTC. It codes for CASSGGWETQYF.

CDR3 protein: CASRRRQGAFSSDTEAFF. In nucleotides, the CDR3 is TGTGCCAGTAGACGACGACAGGGGGCTTTTTCATCGGACACTGAAGCTTTCTTT. The gene calls are TRBV19 and TRBJ1-1; 10 bases align to TRBD1. V shed 6 bases, J shed 3 bases, and the junction held 16 bases outside the gene matches. The germline CDR1 and CDR2 sequences are LNHDA and SQIVND (reference sequence). The CDR3 loop spans 18 amino acids.

CDR3 coding DNA: TGTGCCAGGGCTACCGGAGCGGTCACCGGGGAGCTGTTTTTT. As protein: CARATGAVTGELFF. V is TRBV2 and J is TRBJ2-2; D might be TRBD2 (5 bases). The V gene lost 9 bases and the J gene lost 4 bases, with 15 bases spanning the gap. Per germline, CDR1 SNHLY and CDR2 FYNNEI. The CDR3 covers 14 residues.

The chain employs TRBV7-2 and TRBJ1-2; TRBD1 matches at 7 bases. The CDR3 contains 15 residues. After removal of 5 bases from V and 4 bases from J, the junction contained 10 bases not matched to a gene. CDR1 SGHTA and CDR2 FQGNSA come from the germline V gene. CDR3 in amino acids: CASSLSRTGVYGYTF. CDR3 nucleotide sequence: TGTGCCAGCAGCCTATCCCGGACAGGCGTCTATGGCTACACCTTC.

This clone has just one count. The chain is built from TRBV6-1 and TRBJ2-3, with 9 bases aligning to TRBD2. This CDR3 has 16 residues. Trimming at V came to 1 base and at J to 5 bases, leaving 7 bases not matched to a gene. From germline, CDR1 is MNHNS and CDR2 SASEGT. CDR3 sequence reads: CASSEGAGGPRDTQYF. The CDR3, as DNA: TGTGCCAGCAGTGAAGGAGCGGGAGGACCCCGAGATACGCAGTATTTT.